This T cell receptor (beta chain) emerged from a study of cytomegalovirus exposure and HLA in healthy donors. Study in general: Within the Caucasian-associated ancestry cluster were under 85% of the approximately 400 genotyped donors. Study results and limitations: The classifier reportedly diagnosed cytomegalovirus status with high specificity and sensitivity. A further, later analysis showed that HLA-associated TCR beta chains (compared with equally common others) were more clonally expanded. Overall, roughly 160 TCR beta chains were annotated as cytomegalovirus-associated.

This clone was counted once. Its antigen is unidentified. V was cut by 1 base and J by 8 bases, with 15 bases left in between. The germline gives CDR1 SGHVS, CDR2 FQNEAQ. The CDR3 contains 15 residues. PCR employed 60 Vbeta and 13 Jbeta primers. Produced via immunoSEQ multiplex PCR; TCRdb's table is partial and in-frame only. The table lists about 65,000 clones, 62% of them singletons. The V and J genes are TRBV7-8 and TRBJ2-1; D might be TRBD2 (5 bases). Sequences were obtained from PBMCs. This receptor was obtained from a man younger than 45 in good health and CMV-seronegative. The CDR3: CASSLESRGIDEQFF. DNA for the CDR3: TGTGCCAGCAGCTTAGAATCACGGGGAATTGATGAGCAGTTCTTC.